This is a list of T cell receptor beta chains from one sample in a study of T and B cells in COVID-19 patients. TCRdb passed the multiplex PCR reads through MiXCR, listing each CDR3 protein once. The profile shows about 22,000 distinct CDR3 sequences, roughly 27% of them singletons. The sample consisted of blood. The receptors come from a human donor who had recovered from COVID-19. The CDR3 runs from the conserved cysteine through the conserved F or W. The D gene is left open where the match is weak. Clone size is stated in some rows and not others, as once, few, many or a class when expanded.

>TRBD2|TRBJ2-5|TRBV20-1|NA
TGCAGTGCTCCCCTGACTAGCAGCCAAGAGACCCAGTACTTC
CSAPLTSSQETQYF
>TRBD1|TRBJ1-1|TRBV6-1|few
TGTGCCAGCAGATCCGGGACAGGGGTGAACACTGAAGCTTTCTTT
CASRSGTGVNTEAFF
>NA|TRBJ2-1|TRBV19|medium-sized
TGTGCCAGTAGTTCGACAGGGAGGGCCAATGAGCAGTTCTTC
CASSSTGRANEQFF
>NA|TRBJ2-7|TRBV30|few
TGTGCCTTCCTGGGGCGGGTGCAGTACTTC
CAFLGRVQYF
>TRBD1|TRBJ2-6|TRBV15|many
TGTGCCACCAGCAGAGAGGGACAGGGGGCTTTCTCTGGGGCCAACGTCCTGACTTTC
CATSREGQGAFSGANVLTF
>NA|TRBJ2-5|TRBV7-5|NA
NA
CISVSEAFRDTSQETQYF
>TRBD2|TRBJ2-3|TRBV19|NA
TGTGCCAGTAGCCAGACTAGCGGGGGGGCGGGAGATACGCAGTATTTT
CASSQTSGGAGDTQYF
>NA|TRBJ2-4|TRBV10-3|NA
TGTGCCATCAGTGATACCGCAGGGTCAAACATTCAGTACTTC
CAISDTAGSNIQYF
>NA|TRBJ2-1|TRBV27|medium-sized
TGTGCCAGCAGTTTATTTAAGGATGAGCAGTTCTTC
CASSLFKDEQFF
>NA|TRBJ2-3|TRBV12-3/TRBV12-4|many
TGTGCCAGCAGTTCCCGGGACAACACAGATACGCAGTATTTT
CASSSRDNTDTQYF
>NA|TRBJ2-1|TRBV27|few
TGTGCCAGCAGTCCCATCCCCACAGAGAGCTCCTACAATGAGCAGTTCTTC
CASSPIPTESSYNEQFF
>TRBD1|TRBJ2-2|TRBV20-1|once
TGCAGTGCTAGAGCCCGGGACAGGGTCGCCGGGGAGCTGTTTTTT
CSARARDRVAGELFF
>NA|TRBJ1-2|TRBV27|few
TGTGCCAGCAGTTTATGGGGTTACTATGGCTACACCTTC
CASSLWGYYGYTF
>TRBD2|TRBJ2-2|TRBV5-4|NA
TGTGCCAGCGAGCCCCGTTTCGCTAGCGGGGGTTATGCAAACACCGGGGAGCTGTTTTTT
CASEPRFASGGYANTGELFF
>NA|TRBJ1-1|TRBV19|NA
TGTGCCAGTAGTATAGATCCAGGAGGAAACACTGAAGCTTTCTTT
CASSIDPGGNTEAFF
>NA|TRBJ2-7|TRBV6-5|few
TGTGCCAGCAGTTACCCGAATACCTACGAGCAGTACTTC
CASSYPNTYEQYF
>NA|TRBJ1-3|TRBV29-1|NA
TGCAGCGTTGAAGGGGACTCTGGAAACACCATATATTTT
CSVEGDSGNTIYF
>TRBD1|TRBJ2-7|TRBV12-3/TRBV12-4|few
TGTGCCAGCAGTACCGGGACAGTCTCCTACGAGCAGTACTTC
CASSTGTVSYEQYF
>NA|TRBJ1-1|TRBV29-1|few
TGCAGCGTCTTAGGAGGGGGGACTGAAGCTTTCTTT
CSVLGGGTEAFF
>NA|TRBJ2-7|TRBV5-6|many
TGTGCCAGCAGCTTGGATGGGGGCGAGCAGTACTTC
CASSLDGGEQYF